This entry features one TCR beta chain sequence. This same CDR3 is encoded by further DNA sequences in the sample. V shed 2 bases and J shed 1 base, with 8 bases lying between them. CDR3 length: 14 amino acids. The germline V gene has CDR1 MDHEN and CDR2 SYDVKM. The record originates from a study of blood T cell repertoires in COVID-19. Overall study context: Researchers got acute and convalescent COVID-19 samples from the United States, Italy and Spain.

Seattle researchers signed up patients amid active infection and tracked them longitudinally. Under the authors' procedure: Reference gene primer amplification gave estimated nucleated cell counts. Clones were sequenced by immunoSEQ multiplex PCR, and TCRdb holds only the in-frame ones, with some missing. For V, J and clone size, that table is used; D and trimming come from the DNA. The data contain around 260,000 clones, approximately 90% of them seen just once; the ten biggest clones take up 2% to 2.5%. The source material was peripheral blood. This receptor was identified in a woman aged 30 to 39 with COVID-19, enrolled during active disease. This sequence joins TRBV28 and TRBJ1-1; D is uncertain. CDR3 sequence reads: CASSLAQENTEAFF. CDR3 nucleotide sequence: TGTGCCAGCAGTTTAGCTCAGGAGAACACTGAAGCTTTCTTT.